This T cell receptor (beta chain) was profiled in a study of regulatory T cells in long-lasting Graves disease. CDR1 is SEHNR and CDR2 is FQNEAQ in the germline V gene (reference sequence). The germline V and J ends were trimmed by 1 base and 1 base, with 7 bases remaining between them. The CDR3 consists of 14 residues. Building the TCR beta libraries relied on iRepertoire HTBI primers, and CDR3 regions underwent Arm-PCR. TCRdb redid the calling of the multiplex PCR reads with MiXCR, one entry per CDR3 protein. Among about 610,000 distinct CDR3 sequences listed, about 16% were seen once. Time point given: newly diagnosed GD, antithyroid drugs for less than 3 months. The TCR library was prepared using RNA isolated from PBMCs. The sample was also linked to a second study, of T cells in Graves' hyperthyroidism and ophthalmopathy.

The TCR sequence derives from a man younger than 35 with Graves disease. Source: peripheral blood mononuclear cells (PBMCs), taken at new diagnosis, from a patient treated with antithyroid drugs. The chain uses TRBV7-9 and TRBJ1-2; tentatively, D is TRBD1 (5 bases). CDR3 residues: CASSLGQINYGYTF. Written as DNA, the CDR3 is TGTGCCAGCAGCTTAGGACAGATTAACTATGGCTACACCTTC.